The 28 T cell receptor beta chains below all came from one sample that was sequenced in a study of blood T cell repertoires in COVID-19. Generated by immunoSEQ multiplex PCR, the TCRdb table keeps only in-frame clones and is missing some. Of about 140,000 clones detected, approximately 80% appear once; the ten largest clones hold approximately 5.1%. The specimen sequenced was PBMCs or T cells enriched from blood (not recorded which). The receptor source for this set is a man aged 65 to 85 who had been exposed to COVID-19.

This chain joins TRBV29-1 and TRBJ1-4, with D maybe TRBD1 (5 bases). Deletions cut 4 bases from V and 7 bases from J, with 10 bases between. This CDR3 comprises 12 residues. Germline V gene data show CDR1 as SQVTM and CDR2 as ANQGSEA. The CDR3 DNA reads as TGCAGCGTTGTGGGGCCCGGTGAAAAACTGTTTTTT. It codes for CSVVGPGEKLFF.

V gene TRBV19 combines with J gene TRBJ2-2; 8 bases are a match to TRBD2. Germline V gene data show CDR1 as LNHDA and CDR2 as SQIVND (reference sequence). This CDR3 comprises 12 residues. V shed 8 bases, J shed 6 bases, and the junction held 2 bases outside the gene matches. The CDR3 protein is CASGAGAGELFF. In DNA form, the CDR3 reads TGTGCCAGTGGAGCGGGAGCCGGGGAGCTGTTTTTT.

The chain links TRBV4-1 to TRBJ2-7; TRBD2 matches at 11 bases. The germline gives CDR1 MGHRA, CDR2 YSYEKL. The CDR3 is made up of 15 amino acids. The V segment lost 3 bases and the J segment 4 bases; nucleotides outside the gene matches: 5. CDR3 region: CASSQGLAELYEQYF. Written as DNA, the CDR3 is TGCGCCAGCAGCCAGGGACTAGCGGAACTTTACGAGCAGTACTTC.

The chain has TRBV5-6 and TRBJ2-2, with D possibly being TRBD1 (6 bases). From germline, CDR1 is SGHDT and CDR2 YYEEEE. V was shortened by 1 base and J by 1 base, with 17 bases between the two germline ends. CDR3 length: 18 amino acids. The CDR3 DNA sequence: TGTGCCAGCAGCTTGCCCCACGACAGGCTGAGGAACACCGGGGAGCTGTTTTTT. It yields the protein CASSLPHDRLRNTGELFF. The full variable domain, with the rest looked up from reference TRBV5-6 and TRBJ2-2, is DAGVTQSPTHLIKTRGQQVTLRCSPKSGHDTVSWYQQALGQGPQFIFQYYEEEERQRGNFPDRFSGHQFPNYSSELNVNALLLGDSALYLCASSLPHDRLRNTGELFFGEGSRLTVL.

This chain links TRBV13 with TRBJ1-2, with D perhaps matching TRBD1 (6 bases). V shed 6 bases and J shed 4 bases, with 18 bases lying between them. This CDR3 is built from 15 residues. Germline V gives CDR1 PRHDT, CDR2 FYEKMQ (reference sequence). CDR3 coding DNA: TGTGCCAGCAGACCATGGGACATTGCTTCCTATGGCTACACCTTC. Its translation: CASRPWDIASYGYTF.

The chain employs TRBV28 and TRBJ1-2; 8 bases are a match to TRBD1. Germline V CDR1 and CDR2: MDHEN, SYDVKM. Unmatched junction bases numbered 6, after V lost 6 bases and J lost 6 bases. The CDR3 is 13 residues long. DNA for the CDR3: TGTGCCAGCAGCAAGGACAGGGTAGATGGCTACACCTTC. This codes for CASSKDRVDGYTF.

This clone counts as medium-sized (0.01 to 0.1%). The genes are TRBV2 and TRBJ2-2, with TRBD1 matching over 9 bases. With V trimmed by 4 bases and J by 4 bases, 4 bases remained unmatched. This CDR3 is built from 15 residues. Germline CDR1 is SNHLY and CDR2 is FYNNEI. As DNA, the CDR3 is TGTGCCAGCAGTGTTAAGACAGGGGGCACCGGGGAGCTGTTTTTT. It yields the protein CASSVKTGGTGELFF.

The chain carries TRBV19 and TRBJ1-5; D unresolved. CDR1 and CDR2 from the germline V gene are LNHDA and SQIVND (reference sequence). The V end lost 10 bases, the J end lost 4 bases, and 14 bases lay between the germline ends. The CDR3 runs to 13 residues. The CDR3 coding sequence is TGTGCCACCAGTAGTATAGCTAATCAGCCCCAGCATTTT. It is translated as CATSSIANQPQHF.

V gene TRBV4-3 combines with J gene TRBJ2-3, with D maybe TRBD1 (5 bases). This CDR3 has 18 amino acids. CDR1 is LGHNA and CDR2 is YSLEER in the germline V gene. The V end lost 0 bases, the J end lost 1 base, and 17 bases lay between the germline ends. The CDR3 DNA reads as TGCGCCAGCAGCCAAGATATATCGAAGGGGCGAGGCACAGATACGCAGTATTTT. Translation gives CASSQDISKGRGTDTQYF.

The rearrangement uses TRBV5-6 and TRBJ2-7, with TRBD1 as a possible D gene (6 bases). The CDR3 covers 16 residues. Trimming removed 3 bases at V and 7 bases at J, with 23 bases between. Germline V CDR1 and CDR2: SGHDT, YYEEEE. This chain's CDR3 is CASSYLSGTRAGEQYF. The CDR3 nucleotides are TGTGCCAGCAGCTACCTATCCGGGACAAGGGCTGGGGAGCAGTACTTC.

The chain joins TRBV6-1 to TRBJ1-5; D possibly corresponds to TRBD1 (5 bases). CDR1 and CDR2 (germline): MNHNS, SASEGT. The length of the CDR3 is 15 residues. Trimming removed 2 bases from V and 5 bases from J, with 13 bases in between. For the CDR3, the DNA is TGTGCCAGCAGTGAAAATGGGGGGGGTTATCAGCCCCAGCATTTT. It codes for CASSENGGGYQPQHF.

V and J are TRBV3-1 (or the pseudogene TRBV3-2) and TRBJ2-7; 9 bases are a match to TRBD1. This CDR3 comprises 13 residues. The V and J ends lost 5 bases and 3 bases, in that order; junction bases with no gene match: 2. Per germline, CDR1 LGHDT and CDR2 YNNKEL (reference sequence). In DNA form, the CDR3 reads TGTGCCAGCAGCTCGACAGGGGGCTACGAGCAGTACTTC. It yields the protein CASSSTGGYEQYF.

The chain joins TRBV19 to TRBJ1-5; D call uncertain. The CDR3 spans 15 residues. Trimming took off 7 bases at V and 0 bases at J, with 13 bases between the two ends. Germline V gene sequence: CDR1 LNHDA, CDR2 SQIVND (reference sequence). The CDR3: CASIEGEYSNQPQHF. In DNA, the CDR3 is TGTGCCAGTATTGAAGGAGAGTATAGCAATCAGCCCCAGCATTTT.

This sequence joins TRBV27 and TRBJ2-2, with TRBD1 matching over 11 bases. Germline V lookup: CDR1 MNHEY, CDR2 SMNVEV (reference sequence). This CDR3 is built from 15 residues. The V segment lost 6 bases and the J segment 5 bases; nucleotides outside the gene matches: 5. This CDR3 is CASRAGTGGTGELFF. The CDR3 nucleotides read TGTGCCAGCAGGGCCGGGACAGGGGGGACCGGGGAGCTGTTTTTT.

The chain links TRBV18 to TRBJ2-3, with 13 positions matching TRBD2. CDR3 length equals 16 residues. After removal of 5 bases from V and 3 bases from J, the junction contained 5 bases not matched to a gene. Germline CDR1 KGHSH, CDR2 LQKENI. The CDR3 DNA sequence: TGTGCCAGCTCATCCTGGACTAGCGGGGGTACAGATACGCAGTATTTT. It encodes CASSSWTSGGTDTQYF.

The V and J genes are TRBV6-2 or TRBV6-3 and TRBJ1-5; D is perhaps TRBD1 (5 bases). The CDR3 sequence is 14 residues long. V was trimmed by 2 bases and J by 2 bases, leaving 7 bases between them. In germline, CDR1 is MNHEY, CDR2 SVGEGT. The CDR3 sequence is CASSYRGRNQPQHF. The CDR3 DNA reads TGTGCCAGCAGTTACAGGGGCCGCAATCAGCCCCAGCATTTT.

This chain uses TRBV5-8 with TRBJ1-3; D is ambiguous. The V gene's germline CDR1 is SGHTS and CDR2 YDEGEE. This CDR3 comprises 15 residues. The V end lost 0 bases, the J end lost 4 bases, and 11 bases lay between the germline ends. CDR3 loop: CASSLEPLYGNTIYF. The CDR3 DNA sequence: TGTGCCAGCAGCTTGGAACCACTATACGGAAACACCATATATTTT. Together with reference TRBV5-8 and TRBJ1-3, the CDR3 gives the full variable domain: EAGVTQSPTHLIKTRGQQATLRCSPISGHTSVYWYQQALGLGLQFLLWYDEGEERNRGNFPPRFSGRQFPNYSSELNVNALELEDSALYLCASSLEPLYGNTIYFGEGSWLTVV.

J is TRBJ2-1 and V is TRBV4-1; possibly TRBD2 for D (6 bases). Trimming shortened V by 4 bases and J by 8 bases, and 18 bases separated the two germline ends. The germline gives CDR1 MGHRA, CDR2 YSYEKL. This CDR3 region has 15 residues. CDR3 bases: TGCGCCAGCAGCCTATATCGGAGGGCTTATCATGAGCAGTTCTTC. Translating it yields CASSLYRRAYHEQFF.

V gene TRBV28 combines with J gene TRBJ1-4; the match to TRBD1 covers 7 bases. V shed 6 bases, J shed 4 bases, and the junction held 5 bases outside the gene matches. The CDR3 is 14 amino acids. Germline loops: CDR1 MDHEN, CDR2 SYDVKM. CDR3 bases: TGTGCCAGCAGCACCGGGACAGTTAATGAAAAACTGTTTTTT. It is translated as CASSTGTVNEKLFF.

The chain recombines TRBV18 with TRBJ1-2, with a tentative D call TRBD1 (5 bases). V was clipped by 0 bases and J by 4 bases, with 12 bases between them. In germline, CDR1 is KGHSH, CDR2 LQKENI. CDR3 length: 15 residues. The DNA of the CDR3 is TGTGCCAGCTCACCACCGCAGGGAACGAGCTATGGCTACACCTTC. Its protein product is CASSPPQGTSYGYTF.

J is TRBJ1-2 and V is TRBV30, with D maybe TRBD1 (5 bases). The V gene lost 4 bases and the J gene lost 7 bases, with 22 bases spanning the gap. This CDR3 comprises 15 residues. CDR1 GTSNPN and CDR2 SVGIG come from the germline V gene (reference sequence). The CDR3: CAWKGDRRDVGGYTF. In DNA form, the CDR3 reads TGTGCCTGGAAAGGAGACAGAAGGGATGTGGGTGGCTACACCTTC. Looking up the rest from reference TRBV30 and TRBJ1-2 gives the full variable domain: SQTIHQWPATLVQPVGSPLSLECTVEGTSNPNLYWYRQAAGRGLQLLFYSVGIGQISSEVPQNLSASRPQDRQFILSSKKLLLSDSGFYLCAWKGDRRDVGGYTFGSGTRLTVV.

A single count supports this clone. J is TRBJ2-1 and V is TRBV27; 7 bases match TRBD1. V dropped 5 bases and J dropped 11; count of bases not matched to a gene: 12. This CDR3 contains 14 residues. Germline CDR1 and CDR2: MNHEY and SMNVEV (reference sequence). CDR3 coding DNA: TGTGCCAGCAGTCCCGCTTCCACAGGGGAGAAGCAGTTCTTC. Protein product: CASSPASTGEKQFF.

In its sample, this clone was seen a few times. The V gene is TRBV5-1, the J gene TRBJ2-7; 7 bases agree with TRBD1. The CDR3 has 16 residues. The germline V gene encodes CDR1 SGHRS and CDR2 YFSETQ. V lost 4 bases, J lost 1 base, and 11 bases stayed unmatched. The CDR3 region has the DNA TGCGCCAGCAGCAACCCCGGGACAGCCTATTCCTACGAGCAGTACTTC. This encodes CASSNPGTAYSYEQYF.

The rearrangement uses TRBV2 and TRBJ1-1; no reliable D call. Germline V gene data show CDR1 as SNHLY and CDR2 as FYNNEI. This CDR3 has 14 amino acids. V dropped 6 bases and J dropped 3 bases, with 14 bases sitting between them. The CDR3 loop reads CASRTMNEDTEAFF. In nucleotides, the CDR3 is TGTGCCAGCAGAACCATGAACGAGGACACTGAAGCTTTCTTT.

The chain carries TRBV6-5 and TRBJ1-6; D gene unclear. The V and J ends lost 10 bases and 0 bases respectively, with 7 bases between them. Germline-derived CDR1 and CDR2 are MNHEY and SVGAGI. This CDR3 is built from 13 residues. CDR3 protein: CATMSSYNSPLHF. The CDR3 nucleotides are TGTGCCACCATGAGCTCCTATAATTCACCCCTCCACTTT.

The CDR3 sequence: CSVEEGQGIYGYTF. DNA for the CDR3: TGCAGCGTTGAAGAGGGACAGGGAATCTATGGCTACACCTTC. The V and J genes are TRBV29-1 and TRBJ1-2; 9 bases are a match to TRBD1. Germline V gene data show CDR1 as SQVTM and CDR2 as ANQGSEA. CDR3 size: 14 residues. V was clipped by 0 bases and J by 4 bases; unmatched bases: 3.

The chain joins TRBV19 to TRBJ1-5; D uncertain. This CDR3 contains 14 residues. Germline CDR1 LNHDA, CDR2 SQIVND (reference sequence). V was cut by 3 bases and J by 0 bases, with 6 bases left in between. As DNA, the CDR3 is TGTGCCAGTAGTATGATGCGTAGCAATCAGCCCCAGCATTTT. Encoded protein: CASSMMRSNQPQHF.

The rearrangement uses TRBV18 and TRBJ2-7; TRBD1 matches 7 bases. Trimming cost V 4 bases and J 5 bases; bases outside gene matches: 8. Germline V CDR1 and CDR2: KGHSH, LQKENI. This CDR3 contains 14 residues. CDR3 sequence (DNA): TGTGCCAGCTCACGGGACAGTGGGGCCAACGAGCAGTACTTC. Translated: CASSRDSGANEQYF.